This is a list of T cell receptor beta chains from one sample in a study of T cell repertoires in aging, cancer and after chemotherapy. TCRdb recomputed calls from the multiplex PCR reads with MiXCR, one row per CDR3 protein. The sample has 10,000 to 15,000 distinct CDR3 sequences; 21% are singletons. Sequencing was done on a sample of blood. All receptors derive from a human donor in good health. Each CDR3 is given with its conserved first and last residue. Each record gives: J gene, V gene, CDR3 protein.

j_gene: TRBJ1-1; v_gene: TRBV5-1; CDR3aa: CASSLAATDTEAFF
j_gene: TRBJ1-6; v_gene: TRBV19; CDR3aa: CASTTTGITYNSPLHF
j_gene: TRBJ2-6; v_gene: TRBV29-1; CDR3aa: CSVEVGEEGANVLTF
j_gene: TRBJ1-2; v_gene: TRBV25-1; CDR3aa: CASSEYGGYGYTF
j_gene: TRBJ1-6; v_gene: TRBV6-1; CDR3aa: CASSEALNSPLHF
j_gene: TRBJ1-1; v_gene: TRBV9; CDR3aa: CASGAQGEAFF
j_gene: TRBJ2-3; v_gene: TRBV7-2; CDR3aa: CASSLMGQGGHTQYF
j_gene: TRBJ1-2; v_gene: TRBV12-3/TRBV12-4; CDR3aa: CASTFDRGTYGYTF
j_gene: TRBJ1-4; v_gene: TRBV6-5; CDR3aa: CATGRVGQGAKKLFF
j_gene: TRBJ1-5; v_gene: TRBV18; CDR3aa: CASSPPGQAISYSNQPQHF
j_gene: TRBJ1-6; v_gene: TRBV4-1; CDR3aa: CASGRPSSYNSPLHF
j_gene: TRBJ1-1; v_gene: TRBV19; CDR3aa: CASSIPTMNTEAFF